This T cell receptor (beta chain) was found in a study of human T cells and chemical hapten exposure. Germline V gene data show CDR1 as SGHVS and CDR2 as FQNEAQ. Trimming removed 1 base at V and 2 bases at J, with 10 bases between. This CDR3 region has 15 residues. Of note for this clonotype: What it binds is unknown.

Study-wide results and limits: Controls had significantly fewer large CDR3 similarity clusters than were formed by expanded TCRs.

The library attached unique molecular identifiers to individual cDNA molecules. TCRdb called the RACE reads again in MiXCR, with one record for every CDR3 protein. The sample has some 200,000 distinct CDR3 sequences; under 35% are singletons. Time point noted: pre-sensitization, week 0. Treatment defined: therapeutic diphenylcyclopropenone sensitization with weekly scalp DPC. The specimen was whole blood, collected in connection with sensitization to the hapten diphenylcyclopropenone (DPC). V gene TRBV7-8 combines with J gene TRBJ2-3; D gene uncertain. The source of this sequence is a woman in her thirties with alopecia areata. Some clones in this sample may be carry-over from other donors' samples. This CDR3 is CASSLGIRDTDTQYF. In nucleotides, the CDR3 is TGTGCCAGCAGCTTAGGCATCCGCGACACAGATACGCAGTATTTT.